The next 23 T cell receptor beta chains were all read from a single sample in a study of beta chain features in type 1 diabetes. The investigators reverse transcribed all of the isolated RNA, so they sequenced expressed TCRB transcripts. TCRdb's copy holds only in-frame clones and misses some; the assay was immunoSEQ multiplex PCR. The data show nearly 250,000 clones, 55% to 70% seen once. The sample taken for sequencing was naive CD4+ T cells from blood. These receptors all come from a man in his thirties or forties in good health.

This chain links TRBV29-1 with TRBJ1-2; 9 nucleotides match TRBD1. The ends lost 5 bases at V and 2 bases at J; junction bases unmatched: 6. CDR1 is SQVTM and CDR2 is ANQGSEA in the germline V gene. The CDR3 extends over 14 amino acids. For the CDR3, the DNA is TGCAGCGTTATGTTCGACAGGGGGAACTATGGCTACACCTTC. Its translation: CSVMFDRGNYGYTF.

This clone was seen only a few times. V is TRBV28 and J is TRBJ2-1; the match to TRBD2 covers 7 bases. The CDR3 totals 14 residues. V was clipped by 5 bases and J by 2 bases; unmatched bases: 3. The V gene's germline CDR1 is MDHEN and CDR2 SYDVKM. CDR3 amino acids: CASSPLAPYNEQFF. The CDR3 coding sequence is TGTGCCAGCAGTCCACTAGCGCCCTACAATGAGCAGTTCTTC.

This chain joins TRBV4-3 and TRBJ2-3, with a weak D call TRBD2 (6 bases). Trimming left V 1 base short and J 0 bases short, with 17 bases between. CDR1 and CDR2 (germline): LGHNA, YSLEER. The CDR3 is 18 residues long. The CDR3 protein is CASSQGRLRRDSTDTQYF. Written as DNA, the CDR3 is TGCGCCAGCAGCCAAGGACGATTGAGGCGGGACAGCACAGATACGCAGTATTTT.

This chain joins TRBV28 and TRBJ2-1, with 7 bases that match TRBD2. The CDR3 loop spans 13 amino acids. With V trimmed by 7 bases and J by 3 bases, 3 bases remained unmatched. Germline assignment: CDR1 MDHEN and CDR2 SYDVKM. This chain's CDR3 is CASKRGSYNEQFF. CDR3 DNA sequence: TGTGCCAGCAAACGCGGGAGCTACAATGAGCAGTTCTTC.

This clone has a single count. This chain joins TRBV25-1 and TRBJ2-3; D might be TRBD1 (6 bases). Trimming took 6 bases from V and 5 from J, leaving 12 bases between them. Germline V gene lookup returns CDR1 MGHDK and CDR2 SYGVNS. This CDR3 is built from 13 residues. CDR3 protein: CASRRLGGDTQYF. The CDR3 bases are TGTGCCAGCAGACGCTTAGGGGGAGATACGCAGTATTTT.

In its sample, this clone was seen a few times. The CDR3 sequence: CASSPLAGVHEQFF. CDR3 coding DNA: TGTGCCAGCTCACCTCTAGCGGGAGTTCATGAGCAGTTCTTC. This chain uses TRBV18 with TRBJ2-1; 10 bases match TRBD2. The CDR3 covers 14 residues. V shed 3 bases and J 8 bases; nucleotides not matched to a gene: 4. Germline V gene sequence: CDR1 KGHSH, CDR2 LQKENI.

The CDR3 sequence: CASSPTGMGTDTQYF. CDR3 nucleotides: TGTGCCAGCAGCCCTACAGGGATGGGCACAGATACGCAGTATTTT. The chain carries TRBV7-9 and TRBJ2-3; D perhaps matches TRBD1 (6 bases). This CDR3 is 15 amino acids long. V lost 5 bases, J lost 1 base, and 13 bases lay in between. Germline V lookup: CDR1 SEHNR, CDR2 FQNEAQ (reference sequence).

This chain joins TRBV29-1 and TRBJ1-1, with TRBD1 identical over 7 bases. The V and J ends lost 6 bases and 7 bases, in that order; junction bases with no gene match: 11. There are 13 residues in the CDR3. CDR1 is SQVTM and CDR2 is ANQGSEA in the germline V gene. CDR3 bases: TGCAGCGTGGCTGGACAGGCGGGGATTGAAGCTTTCTTT. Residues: CSVAGQAGIEAFF.

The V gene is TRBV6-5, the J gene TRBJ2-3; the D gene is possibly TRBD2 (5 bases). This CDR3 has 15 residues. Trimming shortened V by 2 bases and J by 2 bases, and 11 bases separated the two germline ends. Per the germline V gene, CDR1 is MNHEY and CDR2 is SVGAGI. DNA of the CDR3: TGTGCCAGCAGTTACGGCCCGGGGTTCACAGATACGCAGTATTTT. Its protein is CASSYGPGFTDTQYF.

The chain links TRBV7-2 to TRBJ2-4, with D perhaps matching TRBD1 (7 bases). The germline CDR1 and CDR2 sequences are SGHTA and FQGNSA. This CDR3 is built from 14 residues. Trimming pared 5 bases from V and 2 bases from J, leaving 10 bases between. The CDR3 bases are TGTGCCAGCAGCCCAGGGGGGACCAAAAACATTCAGTACTTC. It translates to CASSPGGTKNIQYF.

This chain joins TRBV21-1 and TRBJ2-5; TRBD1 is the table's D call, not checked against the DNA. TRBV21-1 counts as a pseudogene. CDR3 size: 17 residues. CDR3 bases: TGTGCCAGCAGCGCGGCTTCCGGGACAGGGTTACAAGAGACCCAGTACTTC. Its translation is CASSAASGTGLQETQYF.

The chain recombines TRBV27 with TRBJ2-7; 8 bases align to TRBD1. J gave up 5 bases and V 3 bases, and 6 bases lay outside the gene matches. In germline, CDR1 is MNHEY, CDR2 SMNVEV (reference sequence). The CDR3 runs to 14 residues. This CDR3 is CASSLDRVRNEQYF. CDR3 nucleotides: TGTGCCAGCAGTTTGGACAGGGTGAGGAACGAGCAGTACTTC.

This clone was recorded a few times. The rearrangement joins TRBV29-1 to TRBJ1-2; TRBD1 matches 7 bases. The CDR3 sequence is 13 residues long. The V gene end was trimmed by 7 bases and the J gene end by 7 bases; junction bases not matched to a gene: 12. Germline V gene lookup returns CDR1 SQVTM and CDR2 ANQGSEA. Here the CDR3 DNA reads TGCAGCGCCCAAACCGACAGGGTCCGTGGCTACACCTTC. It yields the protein CSAQTDRVRGYTF.

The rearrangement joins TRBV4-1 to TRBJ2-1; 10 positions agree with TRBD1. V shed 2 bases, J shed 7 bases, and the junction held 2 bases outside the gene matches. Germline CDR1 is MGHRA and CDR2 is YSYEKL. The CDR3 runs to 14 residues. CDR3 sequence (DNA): TGCGCCAGCAGCCAATGGGACAGGGGAAATGAGCAGTTCTTC. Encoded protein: CASSQWDRGNEQFF.

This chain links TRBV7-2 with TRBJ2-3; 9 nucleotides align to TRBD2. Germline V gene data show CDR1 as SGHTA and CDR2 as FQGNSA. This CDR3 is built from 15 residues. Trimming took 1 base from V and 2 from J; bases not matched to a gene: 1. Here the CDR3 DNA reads TGTGCCAGCAGCTTAGGACTAGCGGCCACAGATACGCAGTATTTT. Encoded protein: CASSLGLAATDTQYF.

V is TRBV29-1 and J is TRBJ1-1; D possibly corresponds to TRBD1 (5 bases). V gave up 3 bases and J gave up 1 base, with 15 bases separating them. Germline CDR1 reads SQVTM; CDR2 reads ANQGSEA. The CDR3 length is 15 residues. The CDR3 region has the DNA TGCAGCGTTGACGGGCTATCCCAGGGGAACACTGAAGCTTTCTTT. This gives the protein CSVDGLSQGNTEAFF.

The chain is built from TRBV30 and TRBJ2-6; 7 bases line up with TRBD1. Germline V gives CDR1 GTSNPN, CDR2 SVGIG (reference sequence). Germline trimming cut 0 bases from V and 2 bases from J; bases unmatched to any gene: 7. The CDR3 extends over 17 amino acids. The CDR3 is CAWSVRRGLAGANVLTF. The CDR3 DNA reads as TGTGCCTGGAGTGTAAGAAGGGGGCTCGCTGGGGCCAACGTCCTGACTTTC.

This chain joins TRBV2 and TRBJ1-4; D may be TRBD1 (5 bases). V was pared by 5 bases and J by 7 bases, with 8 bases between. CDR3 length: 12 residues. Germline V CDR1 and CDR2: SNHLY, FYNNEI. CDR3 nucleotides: TGTGCCAGCAGTTCTCAGGGTGAAAAACTGTTTTTT. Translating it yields CASSSQGEKLFF.

In nucleotides, the CDR3 is TGTGCCAGCAGCCCCCGGAGACAGGGTACGCACAATGAGCAGTTCTTC. As protein: CASSPRRQGTHNEQFF. The genes are TRBV7-9 and TRBJ2-1, with TRBD1 identical over 7 bases. The CDR3 length is 16 residues. The germline gives CDR1 SEHNR, CDR2 FQNEAQ (reference sequence). Trimming took 5 bases from V and 5 from J; bases not matched to a gene: 12.

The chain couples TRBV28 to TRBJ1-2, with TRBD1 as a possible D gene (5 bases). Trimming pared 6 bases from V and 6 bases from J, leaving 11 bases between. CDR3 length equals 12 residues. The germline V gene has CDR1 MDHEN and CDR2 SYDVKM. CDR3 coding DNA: TGTGCCAGCAGCCCCCCGGGGGATGGCTACACCTTC. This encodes CASSPPGDGYTF.

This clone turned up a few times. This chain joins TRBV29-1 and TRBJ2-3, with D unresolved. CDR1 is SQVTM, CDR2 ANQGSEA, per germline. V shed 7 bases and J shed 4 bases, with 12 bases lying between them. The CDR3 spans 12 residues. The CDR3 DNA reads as TGCAGCGCCGGACCCGCCCCAGATACGCAGTATTTT. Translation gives CSAGPAPDTQYF.

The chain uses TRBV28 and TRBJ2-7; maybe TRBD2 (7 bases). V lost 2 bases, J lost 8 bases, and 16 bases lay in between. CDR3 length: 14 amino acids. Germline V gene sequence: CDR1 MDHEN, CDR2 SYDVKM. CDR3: CASSLPQGGAKQYF. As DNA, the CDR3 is TGTGCCAGCAGTTTACCACAGGGAGGGGCGAAGCAGTACTTC.

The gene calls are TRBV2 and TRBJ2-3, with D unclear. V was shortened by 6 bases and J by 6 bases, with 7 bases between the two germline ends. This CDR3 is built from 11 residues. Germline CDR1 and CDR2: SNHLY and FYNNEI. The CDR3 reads CASRGYDTQYF. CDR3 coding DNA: TGTGCCAGCAGGGGATATGATACGCAGTATTTT.